This T cell receptor (beta chain) originates from a study of neurological immune-mediated disorders. The sample holds many counts of this clonotype. One entry per CDR3 protein results from TCRdb running MiXCR on the 5' RACE reads. In the table there are about 35,000 distinct CDR3 sequences, 3.8% of which are singletons. Per the germline V gene, CDR1 is SEHNR and CDR2 is FQNEAQ (reference sequence). V dropped 1 base and J dropped 3 bases, with 15 bases sitting between them. This CDR3 region has 16 residues. This receptor was obtained from a man younger than 40 with multiple sclerosis. The V gene is TRBV7-9, the J gene TRBJ1-2; D unclear. Sequenced input: PBMCs. This CDR3 is CASSLETFSLYYGYTF. The CDR3, as DNA: TGTGCCAGCAGCTTAGAGACATTCTCTCTCTACTATGGCTACACCTTC.